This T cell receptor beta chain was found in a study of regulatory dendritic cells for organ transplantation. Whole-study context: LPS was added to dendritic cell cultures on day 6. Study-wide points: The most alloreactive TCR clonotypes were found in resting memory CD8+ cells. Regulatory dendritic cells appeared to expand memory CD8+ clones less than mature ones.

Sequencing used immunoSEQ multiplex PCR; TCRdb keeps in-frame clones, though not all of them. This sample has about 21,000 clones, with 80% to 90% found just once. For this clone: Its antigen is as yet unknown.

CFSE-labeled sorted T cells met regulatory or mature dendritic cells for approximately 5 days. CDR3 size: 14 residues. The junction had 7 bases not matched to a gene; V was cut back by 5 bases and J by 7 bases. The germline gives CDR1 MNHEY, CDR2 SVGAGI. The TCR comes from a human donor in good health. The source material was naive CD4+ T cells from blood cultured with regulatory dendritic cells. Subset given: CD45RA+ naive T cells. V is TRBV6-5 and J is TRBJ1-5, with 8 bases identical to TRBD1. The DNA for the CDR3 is TGTGCCAGCAGTCGTGGGACAGGATTACAGCCCCAGCATTTT. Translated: CASSRGTGLQPQHF.